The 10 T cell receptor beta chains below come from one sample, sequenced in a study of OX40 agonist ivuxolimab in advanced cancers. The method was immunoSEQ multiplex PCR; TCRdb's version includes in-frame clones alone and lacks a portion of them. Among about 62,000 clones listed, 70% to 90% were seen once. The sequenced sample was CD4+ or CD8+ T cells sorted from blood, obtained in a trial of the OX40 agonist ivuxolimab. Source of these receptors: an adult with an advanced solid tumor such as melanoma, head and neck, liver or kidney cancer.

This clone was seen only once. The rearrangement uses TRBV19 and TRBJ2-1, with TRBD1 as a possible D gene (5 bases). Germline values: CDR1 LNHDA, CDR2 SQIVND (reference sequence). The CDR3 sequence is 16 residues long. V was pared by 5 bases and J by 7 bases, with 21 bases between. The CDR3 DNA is TGTGCCAGTAGTGCCGGCTTTGGGGCGGCTTTAAATGAGCAGTTCTTC. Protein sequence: CASSAGFGAALNEQFF.

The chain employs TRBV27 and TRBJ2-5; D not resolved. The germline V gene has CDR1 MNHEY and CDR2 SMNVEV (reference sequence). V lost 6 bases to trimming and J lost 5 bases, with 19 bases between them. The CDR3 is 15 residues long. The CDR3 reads CASSNPSLAGETQYF. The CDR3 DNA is TGTGCCAGCAGCAATCCTAGTCTCGCCGGTGAGACCCAGTACTTC.

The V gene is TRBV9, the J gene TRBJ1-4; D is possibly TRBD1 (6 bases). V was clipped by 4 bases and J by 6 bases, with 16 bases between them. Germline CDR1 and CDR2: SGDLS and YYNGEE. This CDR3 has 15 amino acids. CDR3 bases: TGTGCCAGCAGCTTCTCCGGGACAAAAGATGAAAAACTGTTTTTT. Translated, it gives CASSFSGTKDEKLFF.

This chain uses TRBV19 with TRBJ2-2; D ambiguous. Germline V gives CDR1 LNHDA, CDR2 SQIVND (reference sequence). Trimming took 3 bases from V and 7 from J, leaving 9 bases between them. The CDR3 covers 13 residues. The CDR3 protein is CASSMEPLGELFF. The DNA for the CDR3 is TGTGCCAGTAGTATGGAGCCCCTCGGGGAGCTGTTTTTT.

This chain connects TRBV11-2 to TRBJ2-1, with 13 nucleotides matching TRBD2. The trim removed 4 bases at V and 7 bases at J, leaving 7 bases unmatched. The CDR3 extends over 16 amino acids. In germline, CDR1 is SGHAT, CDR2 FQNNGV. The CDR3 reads CASSSRTSGSFNEQFF. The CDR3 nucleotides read TGTGCCAGCAGCTCGAGGACTAGCGGGAGTTTTAATGAGCAGTTCTTC.

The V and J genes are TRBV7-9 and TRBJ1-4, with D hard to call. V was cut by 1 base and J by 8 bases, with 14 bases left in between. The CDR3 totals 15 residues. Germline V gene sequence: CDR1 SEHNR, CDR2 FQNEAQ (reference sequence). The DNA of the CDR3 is TGTGCCAGCAGCTTAGTGGCAGTACGGGAGGAAAAACTGTTTTTT. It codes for CASSLVAVREEKLFF.

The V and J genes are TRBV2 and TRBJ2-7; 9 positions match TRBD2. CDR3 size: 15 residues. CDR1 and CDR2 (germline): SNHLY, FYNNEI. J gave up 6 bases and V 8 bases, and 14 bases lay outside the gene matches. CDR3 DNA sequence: TGTGCCAGCGCGGAGGACCTAGCGGGATTGATCGAGCAGTACTTC. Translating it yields CASAEDLAGLIEQYF.

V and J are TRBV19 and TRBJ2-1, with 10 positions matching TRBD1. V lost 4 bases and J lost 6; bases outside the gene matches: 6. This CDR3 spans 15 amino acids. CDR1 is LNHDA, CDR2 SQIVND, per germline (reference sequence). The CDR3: CASSRTGGVFNEQFF. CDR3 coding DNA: TGTGCCAGTAGTAGGACAGGGGGAGTTTTCAATGAGCAGTTCTTC.

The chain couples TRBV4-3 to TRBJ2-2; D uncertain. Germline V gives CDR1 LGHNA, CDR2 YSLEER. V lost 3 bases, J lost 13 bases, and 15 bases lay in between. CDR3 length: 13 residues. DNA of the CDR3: TGCGCCAGCAGCCATGAACCTCCTAGACTGCTGTTTTTT. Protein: CASSHEPPRLLFF.

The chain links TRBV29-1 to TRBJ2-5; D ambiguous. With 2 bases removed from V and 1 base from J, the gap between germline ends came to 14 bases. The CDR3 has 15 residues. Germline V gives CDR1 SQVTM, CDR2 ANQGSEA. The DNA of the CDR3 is TGCAGCGTTGAAAGATCTTTGCTGGCCCAAGAGACCCAGTACTTC. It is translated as CSVERSLLAQETQYF.